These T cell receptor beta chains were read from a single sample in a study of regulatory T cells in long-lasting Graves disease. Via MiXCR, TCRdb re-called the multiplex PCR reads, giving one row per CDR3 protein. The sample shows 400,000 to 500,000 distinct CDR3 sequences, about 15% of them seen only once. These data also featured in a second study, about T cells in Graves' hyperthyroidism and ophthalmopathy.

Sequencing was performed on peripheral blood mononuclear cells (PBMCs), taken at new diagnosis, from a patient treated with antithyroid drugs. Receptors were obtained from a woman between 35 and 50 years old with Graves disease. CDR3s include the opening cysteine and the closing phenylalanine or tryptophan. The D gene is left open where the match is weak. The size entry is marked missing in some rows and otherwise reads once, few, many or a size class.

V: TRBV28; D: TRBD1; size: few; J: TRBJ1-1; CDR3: CASRGTGGAEAFF; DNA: TGTGCCAGCAGAGGGACAGGGGGCGCTGAAGCTTTCTTT
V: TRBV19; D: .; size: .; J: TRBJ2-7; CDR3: CASSGTGHLFAEQYF; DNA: TGTGCCAGTAGTGGAACGGGACATCTCTTCGCCGAGCAGTACTTC
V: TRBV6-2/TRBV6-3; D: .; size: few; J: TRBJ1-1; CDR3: CASSYSEEIEAFF; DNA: TGTGCCAGCAGTTACTCGGAGGAAATTGAAGCTTTCTTT
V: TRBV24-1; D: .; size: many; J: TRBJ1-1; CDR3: CATSAGTLRGTEAFF; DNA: TGTGCCACCAGTGCTGGGACACTGCGGGGCACTGAAGCTTTCTTT
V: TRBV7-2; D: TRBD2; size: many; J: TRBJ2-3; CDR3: CASRARLAGGPDTQYF; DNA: TGTGCCAGCAGGGCGCGACTAGCGGGAGGCCCAGATACGCAGTATTTT
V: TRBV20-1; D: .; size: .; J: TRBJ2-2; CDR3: CSAREGPSTGELFF; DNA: TGCAGTGCTAGAGAAGGGCCGAGCACCGGGGAGCTGTTTTTT
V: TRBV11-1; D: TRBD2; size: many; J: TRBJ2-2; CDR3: CASSLARREVNTGELFF; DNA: TGTGCCAGCAGCTTAGCGCGGCGGGAGGTGAACACCGGGGAGCTGTTTTTT
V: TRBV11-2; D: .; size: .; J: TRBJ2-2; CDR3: CASSDGGWLAVTGELFF; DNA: TGTGCCAGCAGCGACGGGGGCTGGCTAGCCGTGACCGGGGAGCTGTTTTTT
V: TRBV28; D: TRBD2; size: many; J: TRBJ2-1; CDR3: CASSLGTNRYNEQFF; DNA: TGTGCCAGCAGTCTCGGGACTAACAGGTACAATGAGCAGTTCTTC
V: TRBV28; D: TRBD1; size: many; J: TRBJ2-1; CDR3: CASSLRQGAANEQFF; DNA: TGTGCCAGCAGTTTACGACAGGGGGCCGCTAATGAGCAGTTCTTC
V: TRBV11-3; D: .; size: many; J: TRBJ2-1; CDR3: CASKDSTSREQFF; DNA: TGTGCCAGCAAGGACAGTACTAGCCGTGAGCAGTTCTTC
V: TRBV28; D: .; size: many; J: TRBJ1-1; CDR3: CASSSQPMNTEAFF; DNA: TGTGCCAGCAGTTCACAGCCCATGAACACTGAAGCTTTCTTT
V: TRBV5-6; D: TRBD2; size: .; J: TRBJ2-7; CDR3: CASSSPGLAGESYEQYF; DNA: TGTGCCAGCAGCTCACCGGGACTAGCGGGAGAGTCCTACGAGCAGTACTTC
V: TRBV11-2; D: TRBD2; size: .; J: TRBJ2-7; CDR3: CASSEVPGLALSYEQYF; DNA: TGTGCCAGCAGCGAAGTCCCGGGACTAGCCCTCTCCTACGAGCAGTACTTC
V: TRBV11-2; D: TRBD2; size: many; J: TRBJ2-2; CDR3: CASSLAGLAGVTGELFF; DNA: TGTGCCAGCAGCTTAGCTGGACTAGCGGGAGTCACCGGGGAGCTGTTTTTT
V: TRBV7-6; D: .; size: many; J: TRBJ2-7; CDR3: CTSSLGGQVEQYF; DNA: TGTACCAGCAGCTTAGGGGGTCAGGTCGAGCAGTACTTC
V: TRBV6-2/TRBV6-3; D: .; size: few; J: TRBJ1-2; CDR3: CASSEVSGRTGTLYGYTF; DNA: TGTGCCAGCAGTGAAGTTAGCGGCAGGACTGGCACCCTCTATGGCTACACCTTC
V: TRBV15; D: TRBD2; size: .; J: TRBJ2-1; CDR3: CATRGKRDSWDSYNEQFF; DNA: TGTGCCACCAGGGGGAAGCGGGACTCTTGGGACTCCTACAATGAGCAGTTCTTC
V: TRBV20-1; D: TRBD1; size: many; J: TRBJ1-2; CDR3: CSARDFSGQGYYGYTF; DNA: TGCAGTGCTAGAGATTTTTCGGGACAGGGCTACTATGGCTACACCTTC
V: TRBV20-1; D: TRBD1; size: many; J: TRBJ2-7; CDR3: CSAGTAYEQYF; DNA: TGCAGTGCGGGGACAGCCTACGAGCAGTACTTC
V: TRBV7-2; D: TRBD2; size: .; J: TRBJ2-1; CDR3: CASSLASGAGGAYEQFF; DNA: TGTGCCAGCAGCTTAGCCTCCGGGGCCGGGGGGGCCTATGAGCAGTTCTTC
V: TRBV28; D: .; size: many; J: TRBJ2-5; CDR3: CASSSRRYPLKETQYF; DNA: TGTGCCAGCAGTTCAAGACGCTACCCCTTAAAAGAGACCCAGTACTTC
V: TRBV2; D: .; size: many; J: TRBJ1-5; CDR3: CASSETGGHQPQHF; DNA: TGTGCCAGCAGCGAGACAGGAGGTCATCAGCCCCAGCATTTT
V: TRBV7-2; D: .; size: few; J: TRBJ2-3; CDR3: CASSLANRGTSADTQYF; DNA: TGTGCCAGCAGCTTAGCCAACAGGGGCACTAGCGCAGATACGCAGTATTTT
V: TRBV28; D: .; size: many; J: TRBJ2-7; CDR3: CASSGNYEQYF; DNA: TGTGCCAGCAGTGGGAACTACGAGCAGTACTTC
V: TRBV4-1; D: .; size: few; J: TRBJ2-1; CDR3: CASSQVNLVVYNEQFF; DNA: TGCGCCAGCAGCCAAGTCAATTTGGTAGTGTACAATGAGCAGTTCTTC
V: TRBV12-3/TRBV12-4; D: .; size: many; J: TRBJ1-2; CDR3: CASSYRGSAHYGYTF; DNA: TGTGCCAGCAGCTACCGGGGTTCAGCCCACTATGGCTACACCTTC